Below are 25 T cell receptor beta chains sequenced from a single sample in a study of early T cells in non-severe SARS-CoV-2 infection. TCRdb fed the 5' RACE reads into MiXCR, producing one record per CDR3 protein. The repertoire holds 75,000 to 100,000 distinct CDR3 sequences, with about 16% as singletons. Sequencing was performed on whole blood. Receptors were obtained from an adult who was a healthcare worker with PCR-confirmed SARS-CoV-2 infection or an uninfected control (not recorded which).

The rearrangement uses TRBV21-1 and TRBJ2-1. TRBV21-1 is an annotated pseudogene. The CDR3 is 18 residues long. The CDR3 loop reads CASSKDSYSGSSYNEQFF. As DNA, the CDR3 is TGTGCCAGCAGCAAAGATAGCTACAGCGGGAGTTCCTACAATGAGCAGTTCTTC.

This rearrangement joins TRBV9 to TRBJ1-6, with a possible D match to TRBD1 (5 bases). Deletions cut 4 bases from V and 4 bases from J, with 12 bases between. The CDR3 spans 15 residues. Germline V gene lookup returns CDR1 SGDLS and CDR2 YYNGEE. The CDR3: CASSPRDGYNSPLHF. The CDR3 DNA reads TGTGCCAGCAGCCCCCGGGACGGTTATAATTCACCCCTCCACTTT.

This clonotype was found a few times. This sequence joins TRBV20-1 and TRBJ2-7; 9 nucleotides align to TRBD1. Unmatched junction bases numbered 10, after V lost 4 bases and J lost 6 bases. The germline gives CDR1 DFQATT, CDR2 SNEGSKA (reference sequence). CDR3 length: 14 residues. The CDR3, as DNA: TGCAGTGCTACTCGTAGAGGGACAGGGCGCGAGCAGTACTTC. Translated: CSATRRGTGREQYF.

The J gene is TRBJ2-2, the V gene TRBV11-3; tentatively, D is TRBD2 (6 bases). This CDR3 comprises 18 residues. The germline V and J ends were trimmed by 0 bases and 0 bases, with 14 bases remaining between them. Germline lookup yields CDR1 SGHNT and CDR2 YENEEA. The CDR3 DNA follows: TGTGCCAGCAGCTTAGATTGGAGGGACGTAACGAACACCGGGGAGCTGTTTTTT. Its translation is CASSLDWRDVTNTGELFF.

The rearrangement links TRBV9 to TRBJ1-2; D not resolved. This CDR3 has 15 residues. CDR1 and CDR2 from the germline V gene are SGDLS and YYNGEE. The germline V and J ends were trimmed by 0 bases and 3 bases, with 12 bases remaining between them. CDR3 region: CASSVAGGPDYGYTF. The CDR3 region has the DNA TGTGCCAGCAGCGTAGCCGGAGGGCCTGACTATGGCTACACCTTC.

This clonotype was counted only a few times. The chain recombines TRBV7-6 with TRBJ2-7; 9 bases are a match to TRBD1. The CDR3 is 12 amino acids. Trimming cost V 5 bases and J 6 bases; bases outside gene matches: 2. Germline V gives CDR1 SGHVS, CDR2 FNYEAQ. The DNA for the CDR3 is TGTGCCAGCAGCACGACAGGGGGCGAGCAGTACTTC. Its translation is CASSTTGGEQYF.

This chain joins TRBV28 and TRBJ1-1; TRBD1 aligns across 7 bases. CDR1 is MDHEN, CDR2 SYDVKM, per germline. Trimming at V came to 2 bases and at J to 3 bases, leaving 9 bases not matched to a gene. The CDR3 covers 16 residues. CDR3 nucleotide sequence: TGTGCCAGCAGTTTACGACAGGGAATGGGGTACACTGAAGCTTTCTTT. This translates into CASSLRQGMGYTEAFF.

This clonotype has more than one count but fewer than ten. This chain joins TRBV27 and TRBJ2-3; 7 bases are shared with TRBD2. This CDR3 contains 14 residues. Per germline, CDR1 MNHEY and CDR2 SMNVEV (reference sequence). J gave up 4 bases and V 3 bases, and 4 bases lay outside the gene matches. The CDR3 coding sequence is TGTGCCAGCAGTTTGGCGGGAGAGTCAGATACGCAGTATTTT. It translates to CASSLAGESDTQYF.

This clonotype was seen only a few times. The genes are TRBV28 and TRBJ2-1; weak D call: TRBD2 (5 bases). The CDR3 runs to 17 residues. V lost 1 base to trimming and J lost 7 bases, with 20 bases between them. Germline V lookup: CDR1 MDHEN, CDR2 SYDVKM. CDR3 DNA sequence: TGTGCCAGCAGTTTATTCGACCTCTCACGGGGAAAGAATGAGCAGTTCTTC. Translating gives CASSLFDLSRGKNEQFF.

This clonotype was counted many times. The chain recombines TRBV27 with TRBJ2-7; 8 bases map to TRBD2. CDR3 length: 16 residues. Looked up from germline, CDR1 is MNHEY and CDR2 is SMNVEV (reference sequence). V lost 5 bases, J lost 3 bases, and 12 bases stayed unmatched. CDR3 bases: TGTGCCAGCAGTCCCCGTCCGAGCGGGAGTGTCTACGAGCAGTACTTC. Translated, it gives CASSPRPSGSVYEQYF.

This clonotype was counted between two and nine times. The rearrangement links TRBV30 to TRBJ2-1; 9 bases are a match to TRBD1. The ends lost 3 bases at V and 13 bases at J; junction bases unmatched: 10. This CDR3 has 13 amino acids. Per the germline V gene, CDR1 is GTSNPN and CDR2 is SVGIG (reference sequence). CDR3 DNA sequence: TGTGCCTGGAGAGAGGAGGGACAGGGTAAACAGTTCTTC. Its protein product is CAWREEGQGKQFF.

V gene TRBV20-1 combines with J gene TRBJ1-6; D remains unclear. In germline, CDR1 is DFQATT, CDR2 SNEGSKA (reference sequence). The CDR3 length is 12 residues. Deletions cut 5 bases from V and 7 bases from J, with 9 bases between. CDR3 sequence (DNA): TGCAGTGCTCCGGATAGAAATTCACCCCTCCACTTT. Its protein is CSAPDRNSPLHF.

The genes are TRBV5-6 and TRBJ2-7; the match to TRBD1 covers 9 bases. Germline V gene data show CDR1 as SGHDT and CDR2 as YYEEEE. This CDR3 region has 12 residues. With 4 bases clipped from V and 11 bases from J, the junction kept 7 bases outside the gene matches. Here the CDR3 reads CASSLSGTGKYF. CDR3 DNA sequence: TGTGCCAGCAGCCTCTCCGGGACAGGGAAGTACTTC.

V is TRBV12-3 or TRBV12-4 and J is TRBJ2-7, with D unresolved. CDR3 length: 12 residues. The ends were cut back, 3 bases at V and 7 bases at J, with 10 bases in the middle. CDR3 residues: CASSFVPGEQYF. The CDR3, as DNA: TGTGCCAGCAGTTTTGTCCCCGGGGAGCAGTACTTC.

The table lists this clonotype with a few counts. CDR3 sequence: CASSLETGGTDTQYF. The DNA of the CDR3 is TGCGCCAGCAGCTTGGAAACGGGAGGCACAGATACGCAGTATTTT. The chain recombines TRBV5-1 with TRBJ2-3; weak D call: TRBD2 (6 bases). The CDR3 is made up of 15 amino acids. Trimming cost V 0 bases and J 1 base, with 9 bases left between them. The germline gives CDR1 SGHRS, CDR2 YFSETQ. Full variable domain (remainder filled in from reference TRBV5-1 and TRBJ2-3): KAGVTQTPRYLIKTRGQQVTLSCSPISGHRSVSWYQQTPGQGLQFLFEYFSETQRNKGNFPGRFSGRQFSNSRSEMNVSTLELGDSALYLCASSLETGGTDTQYFGPGTRLTVL.

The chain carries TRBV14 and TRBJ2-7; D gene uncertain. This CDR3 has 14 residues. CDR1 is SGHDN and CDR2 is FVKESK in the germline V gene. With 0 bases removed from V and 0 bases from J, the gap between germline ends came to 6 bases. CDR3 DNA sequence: TGTGCCAGCAGCCAAGAAGCCAGCTCCTACGAGCAGTACTTC. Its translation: CASSQEASSYEQYF.

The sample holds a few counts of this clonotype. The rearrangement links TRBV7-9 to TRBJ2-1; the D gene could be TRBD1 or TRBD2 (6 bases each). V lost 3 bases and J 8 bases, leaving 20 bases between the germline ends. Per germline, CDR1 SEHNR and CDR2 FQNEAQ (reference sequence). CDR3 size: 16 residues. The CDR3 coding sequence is TGTGCCAGCAGCTTTCCAGGAGGGGGACCCATGTATGAGCAGTTCTTC. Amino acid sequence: CASSFPGGGPMYEQFF.

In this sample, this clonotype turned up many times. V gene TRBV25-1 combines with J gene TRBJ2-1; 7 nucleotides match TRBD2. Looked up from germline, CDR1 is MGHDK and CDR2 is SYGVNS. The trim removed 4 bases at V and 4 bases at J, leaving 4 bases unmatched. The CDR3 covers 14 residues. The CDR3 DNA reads TGTGCCAGCAGTGGGCTCGGGAGGTACAATGAGCAGTTCTTC. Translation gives CASSGLGRYNEQFF.

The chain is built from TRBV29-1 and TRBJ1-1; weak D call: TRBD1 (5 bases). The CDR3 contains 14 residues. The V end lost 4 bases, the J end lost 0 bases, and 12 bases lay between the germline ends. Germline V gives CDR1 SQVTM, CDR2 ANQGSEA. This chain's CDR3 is CSVGGAGVNTEAFF. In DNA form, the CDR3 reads TGCAGCGTTGGAGGGGCGGGGGTGAACACTGAAGCTTTCTTT.

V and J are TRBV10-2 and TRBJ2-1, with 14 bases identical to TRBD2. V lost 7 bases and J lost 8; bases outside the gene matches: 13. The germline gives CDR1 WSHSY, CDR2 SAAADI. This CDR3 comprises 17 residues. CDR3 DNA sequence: TGCGCCAGCACCCCCGGACTAGCGGGAGGCCTAATGGATGAGCAGTTCTTC. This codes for CASTPGLAGGLMDEQFF.

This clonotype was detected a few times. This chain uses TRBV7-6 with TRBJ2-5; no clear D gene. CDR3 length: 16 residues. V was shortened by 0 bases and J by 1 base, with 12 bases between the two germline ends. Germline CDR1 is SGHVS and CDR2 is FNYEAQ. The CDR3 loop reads CASSLAPIASQETQYF. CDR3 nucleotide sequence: TGTGCCAGCAGCTTAGCCCCTATTGCCAGCCAAGAGACCCAGTACTTC.

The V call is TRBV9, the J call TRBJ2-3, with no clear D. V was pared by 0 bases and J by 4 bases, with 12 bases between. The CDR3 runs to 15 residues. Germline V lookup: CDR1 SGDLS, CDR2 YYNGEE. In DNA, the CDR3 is TGTGCCAGCAGCGTAGTTGGTCAGGACCCAGATACGCAGTATTTT. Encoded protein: CASSVVGQDPDTQYF.

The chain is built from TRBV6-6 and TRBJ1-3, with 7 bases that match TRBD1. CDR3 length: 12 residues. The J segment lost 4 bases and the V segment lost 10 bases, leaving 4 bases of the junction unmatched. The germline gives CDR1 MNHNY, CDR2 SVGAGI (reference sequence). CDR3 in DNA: TGTGCCACCGCACAGGGGGGAAACACCATATATTTT. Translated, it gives CATAQGGNTIYF.

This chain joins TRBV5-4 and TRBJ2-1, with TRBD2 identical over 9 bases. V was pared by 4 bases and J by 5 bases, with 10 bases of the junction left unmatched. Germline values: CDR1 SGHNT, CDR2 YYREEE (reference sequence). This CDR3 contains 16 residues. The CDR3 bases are TGTGCCAGCAGCCTGGTCCTCGGGACTAGCCACAATGAGCAGTTCTTC. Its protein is CASSLVLGTSHNEQFF.

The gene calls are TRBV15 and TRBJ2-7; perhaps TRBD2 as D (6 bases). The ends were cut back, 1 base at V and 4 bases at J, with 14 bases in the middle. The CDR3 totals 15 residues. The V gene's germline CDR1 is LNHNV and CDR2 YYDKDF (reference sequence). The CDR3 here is CATSRAGGSPYEQYF. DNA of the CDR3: TGTGCCACCAGCAGAGCAGGAGGGTCGCCATACGAGCAGTACTTC.